The 26 T cell receptor beta chains below come from one sample, sequenced in a study of CD8+ T cells in alopecia areata (dated by TCRdb to 2017 to 2018). The treatment or condition label of this sample denotes: oral pan-JAK inhibitor, 5-10 mg twice daily. The library was prepared using the immunoSEQ multiplex PCR assay. RNA was extracted from all samples and reverse transcribed into cDNA as template for TCR sequencing. TCRdb obtained this table from immuneACCESS and retained in-frame rearrangements with V and J assigned. These tables miss some clones; where compared with another copy, unresolved V genes account for less than half of the shortfall, and the remainder is unexplained. The sample yields about 200,000 clones; less than 45% were counted once. About 0.48% of the sample rests with the top ten. The source was CD4+ T cells sorted from blood, collected at approximately week 31, from a patient treated with tofacitinib. The receptors derive from a human donor with alopecia areata.

The genes are TRBV5-4 and TRBJ1-1; D is ambiguous. CDR3 length equals 15 residues. Germline assignment: CDR1 SGHNT and CDR2 YYREEE (reference sequence). V was clipped by 3 bases and J by 3 bases, with 15 bases between them. The CDR3 DNA reads TGTGCCAGCAGCTCCGGACGGAGTAGGGACACTGAAGCTTTCTTT. This encodes CASSSGRSRDTEAFF.

J is TRBJ2-5 and V is TRBV30; 9 bases match TRBD2. CDR3 length: 15 residues. Per the germline V gene, CDR1 is GTSNPN and CDR2 is SVGIG (reference sequence). V shed 1 base and J 2 bases; nucleotides not matched to a gene: 5. CDR3 bases: TGTGCCTGGAGTGGGGGCGGGAGGGAACAAGAGACCCAGTACTTC. Translation: CAWSGGGREQETQYF.

The chain recombines TRBV6-5 with TRBJ1-2, with no clear D. Germline V gene lookup returns CDR1 MNHEY and CDR2 SVGAGI. Trimming took 7 bases from V and 8 from J, leaving 11 bases between them. The CDR3 covers 11 residues. The CDR3 DNA is TGTGCCAGCAAATCCGAGGGAGGCTACACCTTC. It is translated as CASKSEGGYTF.

This clone was seen only a few times. The rearrangement uses TRBV6-5 and TRBJ1-1; perhaps TRBD1 as D (6 bases). V was trimmed by 4 bases and J by 0 bases, leaving 9 bases between them. This CDR3 region has 14 residues. Per germline, CDR1 MNHEY and CDR2 SVGAGI. This CDR3 reads CASSSYRVNTEAFF. In DNA form, the CDR3 reads TGTGCCAGCAGTTCTTACAGGGTGAACACTGAAGCTTTCTTT.

The chain uses TRBV20-1 and TRBJ1-2; D unclear. Trimming removed 6 bases at V and 4 bases at J, with 9 bases between. The V gene's germline CDR1 is DFQATT and CDR2 SNEGSKA (reference sequence). CDR3 length: 11 residues. The CDR3 DNA reads as TGCAGTGCCAAAGTCTCCTATGGCTACACCTTC. Its translation: CSAKVSYGYTF.

This clone was detected a few times. V gene TRBV2 combines with J gene TRBJ2-7, with 8 positions matching TRBD2. Germline CDR1 and CDR2: SNHLY and FYNNEI. This CDR3 region has 16 residues. Trimming removed 4 bases from V and 5 bases from J; junction bases left unmatched: 13. This CDR3 is CASSGALGLAGHEQYF. The CDR3 DNA reads as TGTGCCAGCAGTGGTGCCCTCGGACTAGCCGGTCACGAGCAGTACTTC.

The gene calls are TRBV7-2 and TRBJ2-7; D remains unclear. CDR3 length: 13 residues. CDR1 SGHTA and CDR2 FQGNSA come from the germline V gene. V lost 5 bases and J lost 2, with 10 bases in between. CDR3 loop: CASSLHIAYEQYF. As DNA, the CDR3 is TGTGCCAGCAGCCTCCACATTGCCTACGAGCAGTACTTC.

This clone was found a few times. V is TRBV2 and J is TRBJ2-2, with a possible D match to TRBD1 (5 bases). Germline values: CDR1 SNHLY, CDR2 FYNNEI. Trimming shortened V by 8 bases and J by 1 base, and 11 bases separated the two germline ends. The CDR3 is made up of 14 amino acids. CDR3 bases: TGTGCCAGCCATGTCCAGGGGAACACCGGGGAGCTGTTTTTT. It yields the protein CASHVQGNTGELFF.

This clone appeared a few times. The chain combines TRBV30 with TRBJ1-1; 7 nucleotides align to TRBD1. Trimming at V came to 2 bases and at J to 4 bases, leaving 4 bases not matched to a gene. From germline, CDR1 is GTSNPN and CDR2 SVGIG (reference sequence). The CDR3 contains 13 residues. CDR3 residues: CAWSLQGFTEAFF. The CDR3 nucleotides read TGTGCCTGGAGTTTACAGGGGTTCACTGAAGCTTTCTTT.

In its sample, this clone was seen a few times. V is TRBV25-1 and J is TRBJ2-4; D is possibly TRBD1 (6 bases). This CDR3 has 14 residues. The germline V gene encodes CDR1 MGHDK and CDR2 SYGVNS. V lost 3 bases to trimming and J lost 8 bases, with 14 bases between them. The CDR3 DNA reads TGTGCCAGCAGTGAGGACAGTCCGAAGCACATTCAGTACTTC. It yields the protein CASSEDSPKHIQYF.

The V and J genes are TRBV5-1 and TRBJ1-1; no clear D. The V and J ends lost 0 bases and 1 base respectively, with 7 bases between them. The germline gives CDR1 SGHRS, CDR2 YFSETQ. There are 14 residues in the CDR3. The CDR3 DNA sequence: TGCGCCAGCAGCTTGGGGTCAGAGAACACTGAAGCTTTCTTT. Residues: CASSLGSENTEAFF.

This clone was observed a few times. The J gene is TRBJ1-1, the V gene TRBV30; D not resolved. The germline gives CDR1 GTSNPN, CDR2 SVGIG (reference sequence). The CDR3 runs 13 residues. V was pared by 5 bases and J by 0 bases, with 10 bases between. CDR3 DNA sequence: TGTGCCTGGCGGCAGCTTATGAACACTGAAGCTTTCTTT. Protein: CAWRQLMNTEAFF.

Details on this clone: Compared with germline, one end of the junction differs, possibly owing to a read error. The gene calls are TRBV7-7 and TRBJ2-7; D possibly corresponds to TRBD2 (7 bases). With the DNA end fitting TRBJ2-1 better, the J assignment may be wrong. CDR1 and CDR2 from the germline V gene are SSHAT and FNYEAQ (reference sequence). This CDR3 is built from 14 residues. CDR3 sequence reads: CASSAGGTYNEQFF. The CDR3 coding sequence is TGTGCTAGCAGCGCCGGGGGGACATACAATGAGCAGTTCTTC.

The rearrangement links TRBV18 to TRBJ1-2; D ambiguous. Germline V gives CDR1 KGHSH, CDR2 LQKENI. The CDR3 runs 16 residues. The V end lost 6 bases, the J end lost 7 bases, and 24 bases lay between the germline ends. The CDR3 loop is CASSPALEMDLGGYTF. CDR3 coding DNA: TGTGCCAGCTCCCCCGCCCTAGAAATGGACCTCGGTGGCTACACCTTC.

This clone was observed a few times. J is TRBJ1-2 and V is TRBV5-6, with 8 bases fitting TRBD1. The V and J ends lost 5 bases and 6 bases, in that order; junction bases with no gene match: 15. Germline V gives CDR1 SGHDT, CDR2 YYEEEE. This CDR3 spans 16 amino acids. Here the CDR3 DNA reads TGTGCCAGCAGGGTTTTCGGACAGGGAAATTCTGATGGCTACACCTTC. It is translated as CASRVFGQGNSDGYTF.

J is TRBJ1-5 and V is TRBV15; the D is unclear. Per germline, CDR1 LNHNV and CDR2 YYDKDF (reference sequence). CDR3 size: 13 residues. The germline V and J ends were trimmed by 3 bases and 2 bases, with 5 bases remaining between them. In DNA form, the CDR3 reads TGTGCCACCAGCAGGGAGGGCAATCAGCCCCAGCATTTT. Its translation: CATSREGNQPQHF.

This chain links TRBV5-8 with TRBJ2-3; D is unclear. This CDR3 region has 10 residues. Trimming shortened V by 1 base and J by 7 bases, and 1 base separated the two germline ends. The germline gives CDR1 SGHTS, CDR2 YDEGEE. The DNA for the CDR3 is TGTGCCAGCAGCTTGAATACGCAGTATTTT. Protein: CASSLNTQYF.

This sequence joins TRBV30 and TRBJ2-7; TRBD1 agrees at 9 bases. The CDR3 covers 12 residues. The germline CDR1 and CDR2 sequences are GTSNPN and SVGIG (reference sequence). Trimming took 3 bases from V and 3 from J; bases not matched to a gene: 0. The chain's CDR3 is CAWRTGGYEQYF. CDR3 sequence (DNA): TGTGCCTGGAGGACAGGGGGCTACGAGCAGTACTTC.

This clone came up a few times. The V gene is TRBV2, the J gene TRBJ2-7; D is unresolved. This CDR3 region has 14 residues. Germline V CDR1 and CDR2: SNHLY, FYNNEI. Trimming removed 3 bases at V and 2 bases at J, with 11 bases between. CDR3 sequence: CASSDGQAAYEQYF. The CDR3 DNA reads TGTGCCAGCAGTGATGGCCAGGCCGCCTACGAGCAGTACTTC.

The rearrangement uses TRBV9 and TRBJ2-1, with D possibly TRBD2 on 7 matching bases. V was trimmed by 0 bases and J by 14 bases, leaving 15 bases between them. The CDR3 is 13 amino acids. Germline V gene data show CDR1 as SGDLS and CDR2 as YYNGEE. The CDR3 DNA reads TGTGCCAGCAGCGTAGAGGCCCTAGGGGGGGAGTTCTTC. This translates into CASSVEALGGEFF.

This clone has a count of ten or more. The chain uses TRBV2 and TRBJ2-2; 9 bases map to TRBD1. Unmatched junction bases numbered 3, after V lost 9 bases and J lost 4 bases. The CDR3 is 13 amino acids. CDR1 is SNHLY and CDR2 is FYNNEI in the germline V gene. The CDR3 reads CASGDRATGELFF. Here the CDR3 DNA reads TGTGCCAGTGGGGACAGGGCCACCGGGGAGCTGTTTTTT.

The rearrangement joins TRBV4-2 to TRBJ1-2, with D possibly matching TRBD1 (6 bases). CDR3 length: 13 amino acids. V lost 7 bases and J lost 6, with 15 bases in between. The germline gives CDR1 LGHNA, CDR2 YNFKEQ. The CDR3 loop reads CASTRGGRDGYTF. The CDR3, as DNA: TGTGCCAGCACACGCGGGGGGCGCGATGGCTACACCTTC.

This clone was counted only a few times. The genes are TRBV4-1 and TRBJ2-3, with 10 bases aligning to TRBD1. The V and J ends lost 5 bases and 1 base, in that order; junction bases with no gene match: 6. The CDR3 runs to 16 residues. Germline V lookup: CDR1 MGHRA, CDR2 YSYEKL. The CDR3 sequence is CASSVSGTGGTDTQYF. CDR3 sequence (DNA): TGCGCCAGCAGCGTATCCGGGACAGGGGGCACAGATACGCAGTATTTT.

V and J are TRBV13 and TRBJ1-2, with no clear D. This CDR3 contains 13 residues. Per the germline V gene, CDR1 is PRHDT and CDR2 is FYEKMQ (reference sequence). With 3 bases removed from V and 2 bases from J, the gap between germline ends came to 7 bases. In DNA, the CDR3 is TGTGCCAGCAGCTTTGGAGCGAACTATGGCTACACCTTC. This translates into CASSFGANYGYTF.

The V and J genes are TRBV7-9 and TRBJ2-2; tentatively, D is TRBD1 (6 bases). Trimming pared 5 bases from V and 7 bases from J, leaving 11 bases between. Germline loops: CDR1 SEHNR, CDR2 FQNEAQ (reference sequence). CDR3 length: 13 residues. CDR3 DNA: TGTGCCAGCAGCGCGACAGGTATCGGGGAGCTGTTTTTT. Protein: CASSATGIGELFF.

The V call is TRBV5-1, the J call TRBJ2-1; D not resolved. The ends were cut back, 5 bases at V and 8 bases at J, with 11 bases in the middle. The germline gives CDR1 SGHRS, CDR2 YFSETQ. The CDR3 contains 12 residues. In DNA form, the CDR3 reads TGCGCCAGCAGTATTAGTTTTCATGAGCAGTTCTTC. Translating it yields CASSISFHEQFF.